The next 9 T cell receptor beta chains were all read from a single sample in a study of neurological immune-mediated disorders. TCRdb processed the 5' RACE reads anew with MiXCR; each CDR3 protein has one entry. Altogether nearly 60,000 distinct CDR3 sequences are present, about 3.2% being singletons, with the ten largest covering approximately 7%. Sequencing input: PBMCs. Receptor source: a woman in her fifties or sixties with multiple sclerosis.

The table lists this clonotype with many counts. The chain recombines TRBV29-1 with TRBJ2-7, with D possibly TRBD2 on 5 matching bases. Germline V gene data show CDR1 as SQVTM and CDR2 as ANQGSEA. V was clipped by 5 bases and J by 2 bases, with 13 bases between them. The CDR3 totals 13 residues. The CDR3 coding sequence is TGCAGCGTTCGCGATAGCGCAACCTACGAGCAGTACTTC. Translation gives CSVRDSATYEQYF.

On this clonotype: A much bigger clone sits one base away, suggesting this may be a read error. The chain links TRBV28 to TRBJ1-5, with 9 bases matching TRBD1. The CDR3 is made up of 14 amino acids. Per germline, CDR1 MDHEN and CDR2 SYDVKM. Germline trimming cut 6 bases from V and 6 bases from J; bases unmatched to any gene: 6. The CDR3 sequence: CASRGTGPGQPQHF. CDR3 coding DNA: TGTGCCAGCAGAGGGACAGGGCCGGGTCAGCCCCAGCATTTT.

This clonotype was seen repeatedly, ten times or more. This chain connects TRBV20-1 to TRBJ2-1; 7 bases fit TRBD1. From germline, CDR1 is DFQATT and CDR2 SNEGSKA (reference sequence). The CDR3 has 15 residues. V lost 6 bases to trimming and J lost 6 bases; unmatched junction nucleotides: 14. The CDR3 coding sequence is TGCAGTGCGCCCAACGGACAGGCCTCGGGCAATGAGCAGTTCTTC. Residues: CSAPNGQASGNEQFF.

This clonotype was recorded at least ten times. V is TRBV20-1 and J is TRBJ1-5, with D maybe TRBD1 (6 bases). The CDR3 covers 14 residues. The V end lost 5 bases, the J end lost 6 bases, and 17 bases lay between the germline ends. CDR1 is DFQATT and CDR2 is SNEGSKA in the germline V gene (reference sequence). This CDR3 reads CSAPRGASGQPQHF. CDR3 in DNA: TGCAGTGCTCCCCGGGGGGCCTCGGGTCAGCCCCAGCATTTT.

This clonotype was picked up many times. This sequence joins TRBV20-1 and TRBJ2-1, with TRBD2 matching over 9 bases. Losses at the gene ends were 3 bases for V and 9 bases for J; bases not matched to a gene: 15. The CDR3 is 16 residues long. Germline-derived CDR1 and CDR2 are DFQATT and SNEGSKA (reference sequence). The CDR3 reads CSARAIAGAPQGEQFF. CDR3 in DNA: TGCAGTGCTAGGGCGATAGCGGGAGCCCCACAGGGTGAGCAGTTCTTC.

This clonotype was found many times. This chain links TRBV7-8 with TRBJ2-5; possible D gene TRBD2, 5 bases. The CDR3 loop spans 17 amino acids. V was cut by 6 bases and J by 4 bases, with 24 bases left in between. In germline, CDR1 is SGHVS, CDR2 FQNEAQ. CDR3 loop: CASSPREGLRPSETQYF. The CDR3 DNA reads TGTGCCAGCAGTCCGCGTGAGGGCTTAAGACCCTCAGAGACCCAGTACTTC.

This clonotype was counted at least ten times. This chain connects TRBV7-2 to TRBJ2-2; tentatively, D is TRBD2 (5 bases). V was pared by 4 bases and J by 8 bases, with 8 bases between. Germline-derived CDR1 and CDR2 are SGHTA and FQGNSA. The CDR3 extends over 12 amino acids. CDR3 sequence (DNA): TGTGCCAGCAGCTCCGGGGTTGGGGAGCTGTTTTTT. Its protein is CASSSGVGELFF.

This clonotype has at least ten counts. Here the CDR3 reads CSARIGGLYGYTF. In DNA, the CDR3 is TGCAGTGCCCGGATAGGCGGACTATATGGCTACACCTTC. The chain is built from TRBV20-1 and TRBJ1-2; no definite D call. The CDR3 covers 13 residues. Per the germline V gene, CDR1 is DFQATT and CDR2 is SNEGSKA (reference sequence). The V end lost 6 bases, the J end lost 5 bases, and 16 bases lay between the germline ends.

The chain is built from TRBV21-1 and TRBJ1-2. TRBV21-1 is listed as a pseudogene. The CDR3 contains 16 residues. The CDR3 coding sequence is TGTGCCAGCAGCAAAGAAGGGGCCCACGACCTCTATGGCTACACCTTC. This gives the protein CASSKEGAHDLYGYTF.